The present T cell receptor beta chain was sequenced within a study of blood T cell repertoires in COVID-19. Whole-study context: The cDNA or gDNA used as material had been derived from T cells, B-cell-depleted T cells, or PBMCs.

The method was immunoSEQ multiplex PCR; TCRdb's version includes in-frame clones alone and lacks a portion of them. The sample lists around 25,000 clones; around 74% were seen once. The V gene's germline CDR1 is DFQATT and CDR2 SNEGSKA (reference sequence). With 3 bases removed from V and 9 bases from J, the gap between germline ends came to 9 bases. The CDR3 loop spans 11 amino acids. This sequence joins TRBV20-1 and TRBJ2-1, with D perhaps matching TRBD2 (5 bases). Source material: peripheral blood. This TCR came from a man aged 50 to 60 with COVID-19, enrolled during active disease. The CDR3, as DNA: TGCAGTGCTAGTCGCAGCGGTGAGCAGTTCTTC. Protein: CSASRSGEQFF.